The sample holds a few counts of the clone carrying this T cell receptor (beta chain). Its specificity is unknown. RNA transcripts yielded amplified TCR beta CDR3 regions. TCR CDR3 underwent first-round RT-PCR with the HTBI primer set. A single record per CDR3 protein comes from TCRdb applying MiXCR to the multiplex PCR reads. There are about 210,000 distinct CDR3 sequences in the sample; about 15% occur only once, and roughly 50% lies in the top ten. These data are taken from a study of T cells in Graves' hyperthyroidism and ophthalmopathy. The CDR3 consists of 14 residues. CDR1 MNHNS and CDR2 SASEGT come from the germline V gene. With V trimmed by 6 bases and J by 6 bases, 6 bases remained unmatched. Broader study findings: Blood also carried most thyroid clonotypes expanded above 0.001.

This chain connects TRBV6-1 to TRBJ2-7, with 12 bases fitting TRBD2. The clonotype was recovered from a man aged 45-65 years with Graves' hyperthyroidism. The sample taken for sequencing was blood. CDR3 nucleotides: TGTGCCAGCAGCAGACTAGCGGGAGTGTCCGAGCAGTACTTC. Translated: CASSRLAGVSEQYF.